This is a list of T cell receptor beta chains from one sample in a study of blood T cell repertoires in COVID-19. Repertoires were generated with immunoSEQ multiplex PCR, while TCRdb's copy carries only in-frame clones and drops some. The sample carries approximately 120,000 clones, around 80% recorded once. The specimen sequenced was peripheral blood. These receptors were taken from a human donor in a cohort sampled during active or convalescent COVID-19. CDR3s include the opening cysteine and the closing phenylalanine or tryptophan. A D gene is named only where the DNA matches it firmly. Expanded clones get a size class; other rows say once, few or many, or leave the size out.

NA	TRBV2	TRBJ2-7	NA	CASIPLETYEQYF	TGTGCCAGCATCCCCCTGGAGACCTACGAGCAGTACTTC
NA	TRBV28	TRBJ1-3	once	CASSTGGFSGNTIYF	TGTGCCAGCAGTACGGGAGGGTTCTCTGGAAACACCATATATTTT
TRBD2	TRBV24-1	TRBJ2-1	NA	CATSERSGEIREQFF	TGTGCCACCAGTGAGCGTAGCGGGGAGATCCGGGAGCAGTTCTTC
NA	TRBV10-3	TRBJ1-1	few	CAISEAWDTEAFF	TGTGCCATCAGTGAAGCGTGGGACACTGAAGCTTTCTTT
NA	TRBV3-1/TRBV3-2	TRBJ2-3	NA	CASSQDFWHTQYF	TGTGCCAGCAGCCAAGATTTTTGGCATACGCAGTATTTT
NA	TRBV7-2	TRBJ2-1	NA	CASSLHGTGKADEQFF	TGTGCCAGCAGCCTACACGGGACTGGGAAAGCGGATGAGCAGTTCTTC
NA	TRBV4-1	TRBJ2-7	NA	CASSQDSQGFYEQYF	TGCGCCAGCAGCCAAGACAGCCAGGGGTTCTACGAGCAGTACTTC
TRBD2	TRBV5-1	TRBJ2-1	NA	CASSLAGLAGAGEQFF	TGCGCCAGCAGCTTGGCGGGCCTAGCGGGGGCGGGTGAGCAGTTCTTC
NA	TRBV3-1/TRBV3-2	TRBJ1-5	once	CASSEGYQPQHF	TGTGCCAGCAGCGAGGGTTATCAGCCCCAGCATTTT
NA	TRBV7-2	TRBJ2-1	NA	CASSLWETYDNEQFF	TGTGCCAGCAGCTTATGGGAGACCTACGACAATGAGCAGTTCTTC
NA	TRBV10-3	TRBJ1-2	NA	CAISPTGGDYGYTF	TGTGCCATCAGCCCCACCGGCGGGGACTATGGCTACACCTTC
TRBD2	TRBV7-2	TRBJ2-1	NA	CASSLWERGLYNEQFF	TGTGCCAGCAGCTTGTGGGAGCGGGGGCTCTACAATGAGCAGTTCTTC
TRBD1	TRBV6-5	TRBJ1-2	NA	CASSFRGRNYGYTF	TGTGCCAGCAGTTTCAGGGGGCGCAATTATGGCTACACCTTC
NA	TRBV29-1	TRBJ1-1	NA	CSVGQTKNTEAFF	TGCAGCGTTGGCCAGACAAAGAACACTGAAGCTTTCTTT
TRBD2	TRBV15	TRBJ2-1	few	CATSYPSGGYNEQFF	TGTGCCACCAGTTACCCAAGCGGGGGATACAATGAGCAGTTCTTC
NA	TRBV19	TRBJ2-1	NA	CASSKRSYNEQFF	TGTGCCAGTAGTAAGCGTTCTTACAATGAGCAGTTCTTC
TRBD2	TRBV5-4	TRBJ2-7	NA	CASRLAGGRIDEQYF	TGTGCCAGCAGGTTAGCGGGGGGGCGGATCGACGAGCAGTACTTC
NA	TRBV6-5	TRBJ1-5	NA	CASRGSGKNQPQHF	TGTGCCAGCAGGGGGAGTGGCAAAAATCAGCCCCAGCATTTT
NA	TRBV24-1	TRBJ2-6	NA	CATSDSGAGANVLTF	TGTGCCACCAGTGACTCAGGGGCCGGGGCCAACGTCCTGACTTTC
TRBD1	TRBV3-1/TRBV3-2	TRBJ1-2	NA	CASSQVLRDSEPYGYTF	TGTGCCAGCAGCCAAGTCCTGCGGGACAGTGAGCCCTATGGCTACACCTTC
NA	TRBV18	TRBJ2-2	NA	CASSPLATNTGELFF	TGTGCCAGCTCACCACTAGCGACAAACACCGGGGAGCTGTTTTTT
TRBD1	TRBV19	TRBJ1-3	NA	CASSRQGASGNTIYF	TGTGCCAGTAGTCGCCAGGGGGCCTCTGGAAACACCATATATTTT
NA	TRBV2	TRBJ2-7	NA	CASSKTTASYEQYF	TGTGCCAGCAGTAAAACGACAGCCTCCTACGAGCAGTACTTC
NA	TRBV7-8	TRBJ1-1	NA	CASSRDRLNTEAFF	TGTGCCAGCAGCCGAGACAGGCTCAACACTGAAGCTTTCTTT
NA	TRBV5-1	TRBJ2-7	NA	CASSSLANNYEQYF	TGCGCCAGCAGCTCTCTAGCGAACAACTACGAGCAGTACTTC
NA	TRBV6-5	TRBJ2-1	NA	CASSYSGGVSYNEQFF	TGTGCCAGCAGTTACTCGGGCGGGGTCTCCTACAATGAGCAGTTCTTC
TRBD1	TRBV6-2/TRBV6-3	TRBJ1-1	NA	CASSGSRQGYTEAFF	TGTGCCAGCAGTGGCTCCCGACAGGGATACACTGAAGCTTTCTTT
NA	TRBV20-1	TRBJ1-1	NA	CSAEGGTEAFF	TGCAGTGCGGAAGGAGGGACTGAAGCTTTCTTT
NA	TRBV4-1	TRBJ1-6	few	CASRQPGGSSYNSPLHF	TGCGCCAGCAGACAACCCGGCGGGAGCTCCTATAATTCACCCCTCCACTTT
TRBD1	TRBV7-8	TRBJ1-2	NA	CASSLPGTGPWGYTF	TGTGCCAGCAGCTTACCTGGGACAGGGCCTTGGGGCTACACCTTC
TRBD2	TRBV30	TRBJ2-7	NA	CASSGLAGYEQYF	TGTGCCTCCTCAGGACTAGCGGGTTACGAGCAGTACTTC
NA	TRBV5-1	TRBJ1-4	NA	CASSYVSNEKLFF	TGCGCCAGCAGTTATGTTTCTAATGAAAAACTGTTTTTT